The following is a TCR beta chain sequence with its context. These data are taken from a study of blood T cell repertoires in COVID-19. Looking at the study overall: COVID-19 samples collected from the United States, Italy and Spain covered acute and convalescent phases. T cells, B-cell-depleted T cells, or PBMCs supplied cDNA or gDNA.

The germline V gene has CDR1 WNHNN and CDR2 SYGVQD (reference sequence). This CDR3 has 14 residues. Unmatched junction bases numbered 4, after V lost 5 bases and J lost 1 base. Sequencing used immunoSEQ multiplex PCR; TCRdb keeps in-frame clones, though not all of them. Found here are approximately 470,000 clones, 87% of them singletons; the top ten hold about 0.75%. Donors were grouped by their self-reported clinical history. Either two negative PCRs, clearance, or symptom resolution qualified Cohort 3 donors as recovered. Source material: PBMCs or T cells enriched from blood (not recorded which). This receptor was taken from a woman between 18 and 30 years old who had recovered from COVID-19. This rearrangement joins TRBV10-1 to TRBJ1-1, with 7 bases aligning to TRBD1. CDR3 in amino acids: CASSQQGSNTEAFF. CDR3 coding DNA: TGCGCCAGCAGTCAACAGGGGTCGAACACTGAAGCTTTCTTT.